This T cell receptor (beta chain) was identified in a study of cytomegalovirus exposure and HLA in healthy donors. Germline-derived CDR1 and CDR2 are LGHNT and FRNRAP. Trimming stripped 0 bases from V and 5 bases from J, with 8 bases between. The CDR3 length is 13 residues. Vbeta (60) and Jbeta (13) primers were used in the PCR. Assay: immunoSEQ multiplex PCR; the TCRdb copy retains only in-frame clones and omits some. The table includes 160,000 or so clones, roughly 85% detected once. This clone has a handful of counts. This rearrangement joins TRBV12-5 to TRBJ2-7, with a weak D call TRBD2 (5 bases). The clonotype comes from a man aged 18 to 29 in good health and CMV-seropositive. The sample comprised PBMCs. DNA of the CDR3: TGTGCTAGTGGTTTGGTGTCCGGGAACGAGCAGTACTTC. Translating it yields CASGLVSGNEQYF.